The source of this T cell receptor (beta chain) is a study of T cell repertoires in cytomegalovirus infection. Comment on this clonotype: What it binds is unknown.

General study results and limits: Frequencies of public TCR beta families were cumulated, and this identified carriers of CMV plus the relevant HLA. Clonotypes of TCR beta that were HLA-C-restricted and CMV-specific dominated the ex vivo response.

The CDR3 contains 14 residues. Deletions cut 7 bases from V and 6 bases from J, with 16 bases between. Germline V gives CDR1 MNHEY, CDR2 SMNVEV (reference sequence). MiXCR was run by TCRdb on the reads, yielding one entry per CDR3 protein. This sample carries roughly 150,000 distinct CDR3 sequences, roughly a sixth of them seen once, and the ten largest clones take roughly a sixth. The chain combines TRBV27 with TRBJ2-1, with D possibly being TRBD1 (5 bases). Sequenced: CD8+ T cells from PBMCs. This TCR was recovered from a human donor in good health (CMV status not recorded). Some clones in this sample may be carry-over from other donors' samples. The CDR3 DNA reads TGTGCCAGCAAAAGCGTGCTGGGGCTCAATGAGCAGTTCTTC. Translated: CASKSVLGLNEQFF.